The entry that follows covers one T cell receptor beta chain sequence. What it binds is not known. As to time point: sample taken at primary tumor resection. Tumor, nontumor lung or frozen PBMC supplied whole RNA that was sequenced unsorted. Samples came from 72 TRACERx patients with untreated early-stage lung cancer. This specimen comes from a study of spatial heterogeneity in lung cancer. Regarding the study as a whole: Blood contained ubiquitous expanded tumor TCRs more at resection than at follow-up.

The study tagged each TCR cDNA molecule with a unique molecular identifier. TCRdb analysed the 5' RACE reads with MiXCR anew, one entry per CDR3 protein. The sample yields some 44,000 distinct CDR3 sequences, roughly 13% seen once. Sequencing was performed on PBMCs, taken at surgery. This receptor was taken from a male donor with early-stage non-small cell lung cancer.

CDR3 region: CASSSRTVLETQYF. DNA for the CDR3: TGTGCCAGCAGTTCCCGGACGGTTTTAGAGACCCAGTACTTC. The chain links TRBV12-3 or TRBV12-4 to TRBJ2-5; no definite D call. Between the trimmed V and J ends, which lost 4 bases and 4 bases, there was a span of 13 bases. This CDR3 is built from 14 residues.